This T cell receptor beta chain was retrieved from a study of blood T cell repertoires in COVID-19. V was clipped by 6 bases and J by 2 bases, with 29 bases between them. The CDR3 covers 20 residues. From germline, CDR1 is SNHLY and CDR2 FYNNEI. Individuals drawn from 24 US areas were about 18 to 90 years old. TCRdb keeps only in-frame clones here, not all; method: immunoSEQ multiplex PCR. The sample contains around 500,000 clones, around 89% of which appear only once. The sample was PBMCs or T cells enriched from blood (not recorded which). The rearrangement joins TRBV2 to TRBJ1-3; weak D call: TRBD1 (5 bases). This receptor was taken from a woman in her thirties or forties who had recovered from COVID-19. The CDR3 DNA follows: TGTGCCAGCAGAGGAAGGAGAGAACAGGACCCTCTAACGACTGGAAACACCATATATTTT. It translates to CASRGRREQDPLTTGNTIYF.